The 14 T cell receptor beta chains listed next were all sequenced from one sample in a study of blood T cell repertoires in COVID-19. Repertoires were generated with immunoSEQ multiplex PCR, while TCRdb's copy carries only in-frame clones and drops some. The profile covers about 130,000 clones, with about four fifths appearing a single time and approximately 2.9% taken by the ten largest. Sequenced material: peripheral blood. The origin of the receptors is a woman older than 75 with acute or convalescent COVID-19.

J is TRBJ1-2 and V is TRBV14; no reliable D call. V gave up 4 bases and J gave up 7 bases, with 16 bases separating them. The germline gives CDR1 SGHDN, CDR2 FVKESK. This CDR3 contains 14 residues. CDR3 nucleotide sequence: TGTGCCAGCAGCCCGACTGGAAGCTTTGGTGGCTACACCTTC. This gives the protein CASSPTGSFGGYTF.

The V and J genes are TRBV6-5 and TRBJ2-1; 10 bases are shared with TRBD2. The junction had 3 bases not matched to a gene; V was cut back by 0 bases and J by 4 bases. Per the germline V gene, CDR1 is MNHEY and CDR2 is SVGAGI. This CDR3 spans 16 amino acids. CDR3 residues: CASSYSAGGDYNEQFF. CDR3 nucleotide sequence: TGTGCCAGCAGTTACTCAGCGGGGGGGGATTACAATGAGCAGTTCTTC.

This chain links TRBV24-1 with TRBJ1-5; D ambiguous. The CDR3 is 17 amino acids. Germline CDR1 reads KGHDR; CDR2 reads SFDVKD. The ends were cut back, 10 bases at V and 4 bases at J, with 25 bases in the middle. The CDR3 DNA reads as TGTGCCACTCTCCGGGGTAACCCCTTCCTTCGAAATCAGCCCCAGCATTTT. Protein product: CATLRGNPFLRNQPQHF.

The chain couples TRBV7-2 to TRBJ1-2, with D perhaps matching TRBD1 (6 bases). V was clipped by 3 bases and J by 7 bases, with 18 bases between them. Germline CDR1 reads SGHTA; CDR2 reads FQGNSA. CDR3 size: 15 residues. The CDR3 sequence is CASSFGGSGAPGYTF. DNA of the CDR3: TGTGCCAGCAGCTTTGGTGGGTCAGGGGCCCCTGGCTACACCTTC. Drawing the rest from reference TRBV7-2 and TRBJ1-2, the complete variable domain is GAGVSQSPSNKVTEKGKDVELRCDPISGHTALYWYRQSLGQGLEFLIYFQGNSAPDKSGLPSDRFSAERTGGSVSTLTIQRTQQEDSAVYLCASSFGGSGAPGYTFGSGTRLTVV.

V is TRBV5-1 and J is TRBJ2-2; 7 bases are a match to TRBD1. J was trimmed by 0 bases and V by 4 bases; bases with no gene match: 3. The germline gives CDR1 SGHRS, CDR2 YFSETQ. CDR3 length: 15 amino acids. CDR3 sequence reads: CASSAGGTNTGELFF. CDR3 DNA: TGCGCCAGCAGCGCAGGGGGAACGAACACCGGGGAGCTGTTTTTT.

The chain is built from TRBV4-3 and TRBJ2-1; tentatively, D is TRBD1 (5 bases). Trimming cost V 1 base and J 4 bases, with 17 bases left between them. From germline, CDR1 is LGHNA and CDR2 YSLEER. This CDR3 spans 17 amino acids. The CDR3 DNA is TGCGCCAGCAGCCAAGTACACGACATGGGGCGGTACAATGAGCAGTTCTTC. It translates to CASSQVHDMGRYNEQFF.

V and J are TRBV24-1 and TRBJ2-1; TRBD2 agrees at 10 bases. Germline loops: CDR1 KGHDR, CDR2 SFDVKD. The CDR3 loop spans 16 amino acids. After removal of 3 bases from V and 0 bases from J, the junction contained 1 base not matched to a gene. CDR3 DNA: TGTGCCACCAGTGATGCTAGCGGGGGCTCCTACAATGAGCAGTTCTTC. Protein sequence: CATSDASGGSYNEQFF.

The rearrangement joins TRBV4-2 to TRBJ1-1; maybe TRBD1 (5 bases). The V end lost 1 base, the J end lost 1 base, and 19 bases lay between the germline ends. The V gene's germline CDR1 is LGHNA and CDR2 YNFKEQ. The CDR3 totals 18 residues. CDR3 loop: CASSQALWEQAKNTEAFF. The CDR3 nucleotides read TGTGCCAGCAGCCAAGCTCTTTGGGAACAGGCCAAGAACACTGAAGCTTTCTTT.

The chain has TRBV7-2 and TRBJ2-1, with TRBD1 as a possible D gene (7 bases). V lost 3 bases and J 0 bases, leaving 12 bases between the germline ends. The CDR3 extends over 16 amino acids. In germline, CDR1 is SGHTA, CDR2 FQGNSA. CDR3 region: CASSFQGGLSYNEQFF. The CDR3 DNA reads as TGTGCCAGCAGCTTTCAGGGGGGCCTCTCCTACAATGAGCAGTTCTTC.

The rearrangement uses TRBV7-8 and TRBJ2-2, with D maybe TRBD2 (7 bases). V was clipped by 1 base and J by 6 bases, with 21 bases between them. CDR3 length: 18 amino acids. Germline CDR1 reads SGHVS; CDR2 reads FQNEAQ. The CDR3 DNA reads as TGTGCCAGCAGCTTAGGAGGGGGGGCTCAGTTAACCTCCGGGGAGCTGTTTTTT. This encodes CASSLGGGAQLTSGELFF.

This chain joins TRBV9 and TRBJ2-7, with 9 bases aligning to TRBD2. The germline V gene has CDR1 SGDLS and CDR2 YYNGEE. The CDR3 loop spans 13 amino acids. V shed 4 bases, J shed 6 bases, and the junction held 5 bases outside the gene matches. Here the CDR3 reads CASSSSGVGEQYF. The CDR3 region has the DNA TGTGCCAGCAGCTCTAGCGGGGTGGGCGAGCAGTACTTC.

The CDR3 is CASSPLEIGGYTF. CDR3 DNA sequence: TGTGCCAGCAGCCCCCTAGAGATAGGCGGCTACACCTTC. The chain employs TRBV12-3 or TRBV12-4 and TRBJ1-2, with no clear D. V lost 6 bases and J lost 8, with 16 bases in between. The CDR3 totals 13 residues.

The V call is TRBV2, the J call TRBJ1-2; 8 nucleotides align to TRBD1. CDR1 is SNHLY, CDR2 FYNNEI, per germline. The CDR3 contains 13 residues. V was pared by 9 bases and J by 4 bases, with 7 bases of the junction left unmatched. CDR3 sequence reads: CARRQGRFYGYTF. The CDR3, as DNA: TGTGCCAGGAGACAGGGGCGATTCTATGGCTACACCTTC.

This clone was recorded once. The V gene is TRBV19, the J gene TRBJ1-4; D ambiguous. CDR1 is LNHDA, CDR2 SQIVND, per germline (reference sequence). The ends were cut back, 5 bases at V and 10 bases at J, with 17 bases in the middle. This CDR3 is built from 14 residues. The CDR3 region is CASSPLQRAVKLFF. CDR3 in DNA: TGTGCCAGTAGTCCCCTCCAGAGGGCTGTAAAACTGTTTTTT.